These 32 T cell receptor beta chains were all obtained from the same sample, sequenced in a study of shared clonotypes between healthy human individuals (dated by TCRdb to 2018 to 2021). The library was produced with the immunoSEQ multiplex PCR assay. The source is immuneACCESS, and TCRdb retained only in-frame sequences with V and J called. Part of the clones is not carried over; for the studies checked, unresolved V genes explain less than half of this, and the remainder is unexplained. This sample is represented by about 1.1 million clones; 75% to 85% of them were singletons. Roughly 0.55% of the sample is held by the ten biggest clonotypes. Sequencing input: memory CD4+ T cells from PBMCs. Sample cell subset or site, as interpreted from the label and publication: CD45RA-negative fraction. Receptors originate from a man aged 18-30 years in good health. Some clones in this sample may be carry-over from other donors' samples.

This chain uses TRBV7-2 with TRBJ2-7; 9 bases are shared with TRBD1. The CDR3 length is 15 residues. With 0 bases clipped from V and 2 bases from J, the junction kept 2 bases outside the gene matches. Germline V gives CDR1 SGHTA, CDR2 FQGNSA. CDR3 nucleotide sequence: TGTGCCAGCAGCTTAGCCGGGACAGGGACCTACGAGCAGTACTTC. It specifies CASSLAGTGTYEQYF.

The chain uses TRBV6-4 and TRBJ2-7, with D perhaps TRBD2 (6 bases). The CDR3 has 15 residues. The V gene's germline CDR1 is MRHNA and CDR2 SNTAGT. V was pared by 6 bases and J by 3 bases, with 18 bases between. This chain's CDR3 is CASSNLGGKYYEQYF. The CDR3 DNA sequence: TGTGCCAGCAGCAACCTGGGCGGGAAGTACTACGAGCAGTACTTC.

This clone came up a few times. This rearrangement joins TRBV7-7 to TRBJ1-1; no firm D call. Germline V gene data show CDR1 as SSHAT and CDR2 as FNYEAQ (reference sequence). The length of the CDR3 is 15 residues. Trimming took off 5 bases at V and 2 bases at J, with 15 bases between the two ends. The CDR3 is CASSRLSGSNTEAFF. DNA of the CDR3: TGTGCCAGCAGCCGACTTAGCGGGAGTAACACTGAAGCTTTCTTT.

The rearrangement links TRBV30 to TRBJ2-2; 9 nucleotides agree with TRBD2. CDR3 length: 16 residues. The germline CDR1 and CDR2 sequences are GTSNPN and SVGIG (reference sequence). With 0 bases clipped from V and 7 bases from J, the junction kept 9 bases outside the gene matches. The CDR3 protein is CAWSVLGGRVGGELFF. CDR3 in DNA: TGTGCCTGGAGTGTACTGGGCGGGAGGGTCGGCGGGGAGCTGTTTTTT.

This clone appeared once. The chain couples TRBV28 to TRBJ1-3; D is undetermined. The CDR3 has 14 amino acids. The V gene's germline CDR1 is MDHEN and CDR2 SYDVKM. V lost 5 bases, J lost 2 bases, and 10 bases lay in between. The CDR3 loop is CASSANRPGNTIYF. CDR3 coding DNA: TGTGCCAGCAGTGCAAACAGACCTGGAAACACCATATATTTT.

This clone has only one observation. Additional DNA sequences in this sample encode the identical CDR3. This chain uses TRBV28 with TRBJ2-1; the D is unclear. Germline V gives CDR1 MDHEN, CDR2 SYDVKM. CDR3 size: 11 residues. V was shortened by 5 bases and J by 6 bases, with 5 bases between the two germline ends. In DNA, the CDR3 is TGTGCCAGCAGTCCACGCAATGAGCAGTTCTTC. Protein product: CASSPRNEQFF.

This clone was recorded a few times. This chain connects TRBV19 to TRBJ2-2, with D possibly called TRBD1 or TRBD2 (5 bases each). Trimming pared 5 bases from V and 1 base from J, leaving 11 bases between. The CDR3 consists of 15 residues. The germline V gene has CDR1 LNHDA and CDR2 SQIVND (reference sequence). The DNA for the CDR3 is TGTGCCAGTAGTGTCCGGGACCAGAACACCGGGGAGCTGTTTTTT. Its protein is CASSVRDQNTGELFF.

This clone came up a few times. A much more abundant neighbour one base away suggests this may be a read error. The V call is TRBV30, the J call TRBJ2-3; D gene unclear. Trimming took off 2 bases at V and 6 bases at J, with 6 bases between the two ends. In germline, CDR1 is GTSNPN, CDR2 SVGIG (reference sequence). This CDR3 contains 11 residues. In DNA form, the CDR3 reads TGTGCCTGGAGTTTTGGGGATACGCAGTATTTT. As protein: CAWSFGDTQYF.

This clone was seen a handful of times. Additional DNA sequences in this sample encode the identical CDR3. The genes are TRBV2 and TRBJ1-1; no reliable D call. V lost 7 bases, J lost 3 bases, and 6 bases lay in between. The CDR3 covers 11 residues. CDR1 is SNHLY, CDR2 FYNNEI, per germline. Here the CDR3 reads CASTGYTEAFF. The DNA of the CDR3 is TGTGCCAGCACGGGATACACTGAAGCTTTCTTT.

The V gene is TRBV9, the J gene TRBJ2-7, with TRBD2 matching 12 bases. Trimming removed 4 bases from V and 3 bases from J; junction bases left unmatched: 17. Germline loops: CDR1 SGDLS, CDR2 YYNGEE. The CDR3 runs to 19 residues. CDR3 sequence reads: CASSRKLAGGPLSIYEQYF. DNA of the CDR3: TGTGCCAGCAGCCGCAAACTAGCGGGAGGCCCCTTATCCATCTACGAGCAGTACTTC.

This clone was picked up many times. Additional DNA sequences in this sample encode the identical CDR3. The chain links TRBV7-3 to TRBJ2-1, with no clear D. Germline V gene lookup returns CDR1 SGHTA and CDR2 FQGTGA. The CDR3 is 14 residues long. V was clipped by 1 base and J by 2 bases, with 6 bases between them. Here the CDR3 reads CASSLSGTYNEQFF. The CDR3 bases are TGTGCCAGCAGCTTAAGCGGTACCTACAATGAGCAGTTCTTC.

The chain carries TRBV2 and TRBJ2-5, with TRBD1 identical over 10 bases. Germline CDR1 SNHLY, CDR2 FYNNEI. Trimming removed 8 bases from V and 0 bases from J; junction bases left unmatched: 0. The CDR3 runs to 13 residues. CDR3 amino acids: CASGQGDQETQYF. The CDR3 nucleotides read TGTGCCAGCGGACAGGGGGACCAAGAGACCCAGTACTTC.

This CDR3 is CAISEWGPYSNQPQHF. Written as DNA, the CDR3 is TGTGCCATCAGTGAGTGGGGTCCCTATAGCAATCAGCCCCAGCATTTT. The chain couples TRBV10-3 to TRBJ1-5; D unclear. This CDR3 is built from 16 residues. CDR1 and CDR2 (germline): ENHRY, SYGVKD. Trimming took 1 base from V and 0 from J, leaving 10 bases between them.

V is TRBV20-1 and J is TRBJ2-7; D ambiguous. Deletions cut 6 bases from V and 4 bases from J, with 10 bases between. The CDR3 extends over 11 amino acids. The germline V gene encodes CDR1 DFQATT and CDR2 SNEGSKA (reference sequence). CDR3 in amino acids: CSANVYYEQYF. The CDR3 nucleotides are TGCAGTGCCAACGTGTATTACGAGCAGTACTTC.

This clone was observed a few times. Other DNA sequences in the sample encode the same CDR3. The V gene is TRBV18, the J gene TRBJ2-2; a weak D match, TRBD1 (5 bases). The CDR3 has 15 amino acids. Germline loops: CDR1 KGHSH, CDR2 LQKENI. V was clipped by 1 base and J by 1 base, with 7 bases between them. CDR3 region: CASSPRGQNTGELFF. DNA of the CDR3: TGTGCCAGCTCACCACGCGGACAGAACACCGGGGAGCTGTTTTTT.

CDR3 sequence reads: CASSQDRIGQQGNEKLFF. The CDR3 DNA sequence: TGCGCCAGCAGCCAAGATCGGATAGGTCAACAGGGCAATGAAAAACTGTTTTTT. V gene TRBV4-1 combines with J gene TRBJ1-4; tentative D call: TRBD1 (6 bases). V was cut by 0 bases and J by 5 bases, with 19 bases left in between. This CDR3 has 18 residues. CDR1 and CDR2 (germline): MGHRA, YSYEKL.

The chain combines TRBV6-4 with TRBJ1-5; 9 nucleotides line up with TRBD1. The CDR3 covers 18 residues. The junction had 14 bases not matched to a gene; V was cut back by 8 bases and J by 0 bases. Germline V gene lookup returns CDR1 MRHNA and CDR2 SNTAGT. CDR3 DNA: TGTGCCAGCGGCGTACCTCCGGGACAGGGATATAGCAATCAGCCCCAGCATTTT. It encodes CASGVPPGQGYSNQPQHF.

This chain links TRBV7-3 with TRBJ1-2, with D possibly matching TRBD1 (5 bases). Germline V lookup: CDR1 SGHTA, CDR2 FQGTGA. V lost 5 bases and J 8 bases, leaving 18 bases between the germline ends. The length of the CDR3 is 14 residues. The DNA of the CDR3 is TGTGCCAGCAGCCCGGCGGGGGGGACGGGCGGCTACACCTTC. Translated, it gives CASSPAGGTGGYTF.

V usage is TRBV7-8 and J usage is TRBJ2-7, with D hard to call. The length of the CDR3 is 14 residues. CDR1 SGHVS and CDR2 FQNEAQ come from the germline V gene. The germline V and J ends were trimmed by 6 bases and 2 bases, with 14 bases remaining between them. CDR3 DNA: TGTGCCAGCAGTATCGGCCTTTCCCCCTACGAGCAGTACTTC. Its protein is CASSIGLSPYEQYF.

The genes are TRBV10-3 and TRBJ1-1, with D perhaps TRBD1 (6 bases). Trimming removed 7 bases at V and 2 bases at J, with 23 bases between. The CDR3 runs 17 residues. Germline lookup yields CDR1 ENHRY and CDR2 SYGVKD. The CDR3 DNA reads TGTGCCATCAAGATGGGGGCGGAGCCCTCCCATAACACTGAAGCTTTCTTT. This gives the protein CAIKMGAEPSHNTEAFF.

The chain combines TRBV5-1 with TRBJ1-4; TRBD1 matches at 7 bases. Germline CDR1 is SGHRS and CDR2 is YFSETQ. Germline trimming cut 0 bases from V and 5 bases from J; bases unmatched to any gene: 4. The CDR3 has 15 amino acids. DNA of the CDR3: TGCGCCAGCAGCTTGGAGGGGGCAGTCAATGAAAAACTGTTTTTT. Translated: CASSLEGAVNEKLFF.

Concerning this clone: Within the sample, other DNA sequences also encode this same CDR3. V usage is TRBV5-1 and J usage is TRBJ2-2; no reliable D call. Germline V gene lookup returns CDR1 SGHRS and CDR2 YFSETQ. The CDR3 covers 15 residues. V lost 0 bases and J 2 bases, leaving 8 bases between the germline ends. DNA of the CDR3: TGCGCCAGCAGCTTGGCGGAACTTAACACCGGGGAGCTGTTTTTT. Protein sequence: CASSLAELNTGELFF.

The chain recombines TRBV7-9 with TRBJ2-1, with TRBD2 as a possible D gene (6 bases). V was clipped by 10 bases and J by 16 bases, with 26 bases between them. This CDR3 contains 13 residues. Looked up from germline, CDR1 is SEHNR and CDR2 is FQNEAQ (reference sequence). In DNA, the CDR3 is TGTGCCATGGGCCTAGGCGAGTGGGACGGGAGATTCTTC. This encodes CAMGLGEWDGRFF.

The CDR3 region has the DNA TGTGCCAGCAGCAGTAGCGGAGGGATTTACAATGAGCAGTTCTTC. Amino acids: CASSSSGGIYNEQFF. J is TRBJ2-1 and V is TRBV28; D may be TRBD2 (6 bases). Germline lookup yields CDR1 MDHEN and CDR2 SYDVKM. Trimming shortened V by 6 bases and J by 4 bases, and 16 bases separated the two germline ends. This CDR3 is built from 15 residues. The full variable domain, its missing parts supplied by reference TRBV28 and TRBJ2-1, is DVKVTQSSRYLVKRTGEKVFLECVQDMDHENMFWYRQDPGLGLRLIYFSYDVKMKEKGDIPEGYSVSREKKERFSLILESASTNQTSMYLCASSSSGGIYNEQFFGPGTRLTVL.

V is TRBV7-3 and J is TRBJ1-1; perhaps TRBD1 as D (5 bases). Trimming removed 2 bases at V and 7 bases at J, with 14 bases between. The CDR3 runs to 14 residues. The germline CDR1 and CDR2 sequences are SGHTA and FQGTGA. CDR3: CASSLLTGGIEAFF. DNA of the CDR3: TGTGCCAGCAGCTTACTAACGGGGGGAATTGAAGCTTTCTTT.

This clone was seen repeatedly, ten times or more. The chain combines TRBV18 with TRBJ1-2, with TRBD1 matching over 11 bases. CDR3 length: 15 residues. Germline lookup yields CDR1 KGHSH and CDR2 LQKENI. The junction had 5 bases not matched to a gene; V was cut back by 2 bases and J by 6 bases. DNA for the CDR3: TGTGCCAGCTCACCAGGACAGGGGGCGGGAGATGGCTACACCTTC. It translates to CASSPGQGAGDGYTF. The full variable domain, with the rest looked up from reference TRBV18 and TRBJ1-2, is NAGVMQNPRHLVRRRGQEARLRCSPMKGHSHVYWYRQLPEEGLKFMVYLQKENIIDESGMPKERFSAEFPKEGPSILRIQQVVRGDSAAYFCASSPGQGAGDGYTFGSGTRLTVV.

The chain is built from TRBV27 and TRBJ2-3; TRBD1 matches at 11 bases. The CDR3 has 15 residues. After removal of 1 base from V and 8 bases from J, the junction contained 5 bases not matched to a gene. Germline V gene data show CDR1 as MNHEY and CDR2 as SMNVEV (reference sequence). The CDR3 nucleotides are TGTGCCAGCAGTTTATATGGACAGGGGGCAGGTACGCAGTATTTT. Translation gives CASSLYGQGAGTQYF.

The CDR3 DNA reads as TGTGCCAGCAGCTTGAACAGCTATGGCTACACCTTC. As protein: CASSLNSYGYTF. The chain has TRBV5-8 and TRBJ1-2; D remains unclear. CDR3 length: 12 residues. Germline-derived CDR1 and CDR2 are SGHTS and YDEGEE. Trimming removed 1 base at V and 4 bases at J, with 5 bases between.

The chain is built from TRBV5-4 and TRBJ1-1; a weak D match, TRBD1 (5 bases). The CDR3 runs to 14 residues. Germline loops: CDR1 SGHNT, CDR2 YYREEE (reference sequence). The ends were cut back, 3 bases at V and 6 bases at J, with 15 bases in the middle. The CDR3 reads CASSSQGADAEAFF. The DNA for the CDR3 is TGTGCCAGCAGCTCTCAGGGAGCTGATGCTGAAGCTTTCTTT.

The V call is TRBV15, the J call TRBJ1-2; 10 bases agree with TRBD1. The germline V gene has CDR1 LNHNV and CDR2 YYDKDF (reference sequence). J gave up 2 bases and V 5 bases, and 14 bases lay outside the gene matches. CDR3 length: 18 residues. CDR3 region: CATSSPGTGVLRNYGYTF. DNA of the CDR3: TGTGCCACCAGCTCACCTGGGACAGGGGTATTACGCAACTATGGCTACACCTTC.

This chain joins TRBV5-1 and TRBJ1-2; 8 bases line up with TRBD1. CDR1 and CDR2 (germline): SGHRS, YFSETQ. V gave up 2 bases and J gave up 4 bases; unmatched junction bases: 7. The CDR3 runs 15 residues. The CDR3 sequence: CASSFQGAESYGYTF. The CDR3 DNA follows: TGCGCCAGCAGCTTTCAGGGGGCTGAGTCCTATGGCTACACCTTC.

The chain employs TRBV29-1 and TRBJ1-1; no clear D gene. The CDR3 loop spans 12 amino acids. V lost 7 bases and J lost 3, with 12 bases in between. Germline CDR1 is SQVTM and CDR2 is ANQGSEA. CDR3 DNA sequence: TGCAGCGCTGGAGATGGGGACACTGAAGCTTTCTTT. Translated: CSAGDGDTEAFF.